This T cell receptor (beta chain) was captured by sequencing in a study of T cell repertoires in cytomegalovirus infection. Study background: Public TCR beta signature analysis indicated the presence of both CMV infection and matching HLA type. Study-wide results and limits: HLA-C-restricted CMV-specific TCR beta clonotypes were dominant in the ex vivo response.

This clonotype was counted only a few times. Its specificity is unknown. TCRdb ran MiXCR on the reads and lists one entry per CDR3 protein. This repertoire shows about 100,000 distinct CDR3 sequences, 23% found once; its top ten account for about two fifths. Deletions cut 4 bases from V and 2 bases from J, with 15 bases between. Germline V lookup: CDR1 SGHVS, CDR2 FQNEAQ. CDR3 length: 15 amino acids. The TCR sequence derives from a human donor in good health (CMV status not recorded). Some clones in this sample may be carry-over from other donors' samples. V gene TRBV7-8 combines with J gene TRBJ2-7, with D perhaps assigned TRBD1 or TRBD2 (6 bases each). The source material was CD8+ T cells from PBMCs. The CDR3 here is CASSWGAGRAYEQYF. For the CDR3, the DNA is TGTGCCAGCAGCTGGGGGGCAGGGCGGGCCTACGAGCAGTACTTC.